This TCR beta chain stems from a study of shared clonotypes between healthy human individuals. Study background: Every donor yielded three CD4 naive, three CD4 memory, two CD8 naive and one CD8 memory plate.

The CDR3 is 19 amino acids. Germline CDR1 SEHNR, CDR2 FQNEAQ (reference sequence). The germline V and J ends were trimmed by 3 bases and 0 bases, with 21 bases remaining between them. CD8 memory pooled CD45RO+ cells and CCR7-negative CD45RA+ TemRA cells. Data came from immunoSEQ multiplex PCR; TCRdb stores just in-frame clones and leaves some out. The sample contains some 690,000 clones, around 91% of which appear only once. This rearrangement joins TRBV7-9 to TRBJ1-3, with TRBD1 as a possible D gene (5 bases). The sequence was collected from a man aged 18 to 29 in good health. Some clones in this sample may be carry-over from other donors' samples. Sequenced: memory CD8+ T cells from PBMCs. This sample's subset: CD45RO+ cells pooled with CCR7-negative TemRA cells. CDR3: CASSLSRGSSIDSGNTIYF. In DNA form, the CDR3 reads TGTGCCAGCAGCTTGTCAAGGGGTAGCTCCATAGACTCTGGAAACACCATATATTTT.